This passage covers 29 T cell receptor beta chains from one sample sequenced in a study of beta chain features in type 1 diabetes. Since all of the isolated RNA was reverse transcribed, expressed TCRB transcripts were what got sequenced. The data were produced by immunoSEQ multiplex PCR, yet TCRdb's version contains in-frame clones alone and is incomplete. The sample yields 400,000 to 450,000 clones, about 15% seen once. Sequencing was carried out using naive CD4+ T cells from blood. Source of these receptors: a man aged 25 to 40 in good health.

The V gene is TRBV30, the J gene TRBJ1-2; D unclear. Germline V CDR1 and CDR2: GTSNPN, SVGIG (reference sequence). The CDR3 sequence is 14 residues long. The V end was cut by 7 bases, the J end by 4 bases, with 19 bases between. CDR3 residues: CASIQSKNPYGYTF. As DNA, the CDR3 is TGTGCCTCCATACAAAGCAAGAATCCCTATGGCTACACCTTC.

This clone occurred a few times. Other nucleotide sequences in the sample specify the same CDR3. V gene TRBV7-9 combines with J gene TRBJ2-5; 12 nucleotides align to TRBD2. V lost 7 bases to trimming and J lost 2 bases; unmatched junction nucleotides: 14. The CDR3 covers 18 residues. Germline V lookup: CDR1 SEHNR, CDR2 FQNEAQ (reference sequence). CDR3 protein: CASIPAPLAGGLQETQYF. The CDR3 bases are TGTGCCAGCATACCAGCCCCGCTAGCGGGAGGGCTGCAAGAGACCCAGTACTTC.

The table lists this clone with a few counts. This chain uses TRBV10-3 with TRBJ2-3; the D is unclear. V was clipped by 9 bases and J by 1 base, with 17 bases between them. This CDR3 has 15 residues. The V gene's germline CDR1 is ENHRY and CDR2 SYGVKD. CDR3 residues: CAITSPGRGTDTQYF. In DNA form, the CDR3 reads TGTGCCATTACCTCTCCCGGAAGAGGCACAGATACGCAGTATTTT.

The chain employs TRBV29-1 and TRBJ1-1; 8 nucleotides line up with TRBD1. The V segment lost 5 bases and the J segment 10 bases; nucleotides outside the gene matches: 9. The CDR3 runs to 12 residues. Germline V gene lookup returns CDR1 SQVTM and CDR2 ANQGSEA. The CDR3 spells CSVRTGQRGAFF. The CDR3 DNA follows: TGCAGCGTTCGGACAGGGCAAAGGGGAGCTTTCTTT.

A few counts support this clone. The chain combines TRBV7-2 with TRBJ1-6; D is possibly TRBD1 (5 bases). The length of the CDR3 is 14 residues. Per the germline V gene, CDR1 is SGHTA and CDR2 is FQGNSA. Trimming took 6 bases from V and 9 from J, leaving 15 bases between them. Here the CDR3 DNA reads TGTGCCAGCAGATTCCTAGATGGGGGTTCACCCCTCCACTTT. Protein product: CASRFLDGGSPLHF.

This clone was seen more than once but under ten times. The genes are TRBV7-2 and TRBJ2-5, with D unresolved. With 5 bases removed from V and 2 bases from J, the gap between germline ends came to 9 bases. The germline CDR1 and CDR2 sequences are SGHTA and FQGNSA. The CDR3 is made up of 13 amino acids. The CDR3 DNA reads as TGTGCCAGCAGCCAAGTGATTCAAGAGACCCAGTACTTC. Translation: CASSQVIQETQYF.

The sample holds a few counts of this clone. The gene calls are TRBV4-2 and TRBJ2-1; D is tentatively TRBD1 or TRBD2 (5 bases each). CDR3 length equals 15 residues. The ends were cut back, 1 base at V and 5 bases at J, with 12 bases in the middle. The V gene's germline CDR1 is LGHNA and CDR2 YNFKEQ. The CDR3 DNA sequence: TGTGCCAGCAGCCAAGCCGTGGGGACCCACAATGAGCAGTTCTTC. Protein: CASSQAVGTHNEQFF.

This clone showed up just a few times. Additional DNA sequences in this sample encode the identical CDR3. This sequence joins TRBV29-1 and TRBJ2-3, with a weak D call TRBD2 (6 bases). The germline V gene encodes CDR1 SQVTM and CDR2 ANQGSEA. This CDR3 region has 12 residues. The V end was cut by 5 bases, the J end by 5 bases, with 11 bases between. CDR3 loop: CSVRQGGDTQYF. The CDR3 DNA is TGCAGCGTTAGGCAGGGAGGAGATACGCAGTATTTT.

This clone was seen only a few times. The gene calls are TRBV4-2 and TRBJ2-2; D gene uncertain. Germline V gene sequence: CDR1 LGHNA, CDR2 YNFKEQ. CDR3 length: 16 residues. Trimming pared 0 bases from V and 7 bases from J, leaving 15 bases between. CDR3 residues: CASSQDQARLGGELFF. In nucleotides, the CDR3 is TGTGCCAGCAGCCAAGATCAGGCCCGGCTGGGCGGGGAGCTGTTTTTT.

V gene TRBV7-9 combines with J gene TRBJ1-5; D gene uncertain. This CDR3 spans 14 amino acids. The V end was cut by 1 base, the J end by 0 bases, with 4 bases between. Germline-derived CDR1 and CDR2 are SEHNR and FQNEAQ (reference sequence). The CDR3 DNA sequence: TGTGCCAGCAGCTTAGACCTTAGCAATCAGCCCCAGCATTTT. Translation: CASSLDLSNQPQHF.

This clone was detected a few times. J is TRBJ1-2 and V is TRBV2; D uncertain. Deletions cut 7 bases from V and 3 bases from J, with 12 bases between. The CDR3 covers 13 residues. Germline V gene data show CDR1 as SNHLY and CDR2 as FYNNEI. CDR3 sequence reads: CASNRNFDYGYTF. The DNA of the CDR3 is TGTGCCAGCAACCGAAACTTCGACTATGGCTACACCTTC. Drawing the rest from reference TRBV2 and TRBJ1-2, the complete variable domain is EPEVTQTPSHQVTQMGQEVILRCVPISNHLYFYWYRQILGQKVEFLVSFYNNEISEKSEIFDDQFSVERPDGSNFTLKIRSTKLEDSAMYFCASNRNFDYGYTFGSGTRLTVV.

The rearrangement links TRBV30 to TRBJ2-3; 10 bases agree with TRBD2. Germline loops: CDR1 GTSNPN, CDR2 SVGIG (reference sequence). V was pared by 0 bases and J by 4 bases, with 4 bases of the junction left unmatched. This CDR3 region has 15 residues. The CDR3 nucleotides are TGTGCCTGGAGTGTACTAGCGGGAAGAGCAGATACGCAGTATTTT. Translation gives CAWSVLAGRADTQYF.

V is TRBV5-1 and J is TRBJ2-7; tentative D call: TRBD2 (6 bases). Germline CDR1 SGHRS, CDR2 YFSETQ. This CDR3 has 12 amino acids. Trimming stripped 4 bases from V and 6 bases from J, with 11 bases between. CDR3 bases: TGCGCCAGCAGCCCCGGGAGTGGCGAGCAGTACTTC. Translated: CASSPGSGEQYF.

This chain connects TRBV5-1 to TRBJ2-7; D might be TRBD1 or TRBD2, each matching 5 bases. Trimming removed 2 bases at V and 5 bases at J, with 14 bases between. The CDR3 sequence is 14 residues long. Germline CDR1 and CDR2: SGHRS and YFSETQ. In DNA form, the CDR3 reads TGCGCCAGCAGCTTCCATGGGGGTAGCGACGAGCAGTACTTC. This codes for CASSFHGGSDEQYF.

DNA of the CDR3: TGTGCCACCAGCACCGGGACAGGGGCAGGCTATGGCTACACCTTC. Encoded protein: CATSTGTGAGYGYTF. The gene calls are TRBV15 and TRBJ1-2; 10 nucleotides align to TRBD1. This CDR3 has 15 residues. The germline V gene has CDR1 LNHNV and CDR2 YYDKDF (reference sequence). V lost 4 bases and J lost 4; bases outside the gene matches: 6.

This clone was observed a handful of times. The rearrangement links TRBV5-4 to TRBJ2-1; D is unresolved. The length of the CDR3 is 12 residues. The V and J ends lost 4 bases and 5 bases respectively, with 7 bases between them. Germline CDR1 reads SGHNT; CDR2 reads YYREEE (reference sequence). The CDR3 protein is CASSRRDNEQFF. The DNA for the CDR3 is TGTGCCAGCAGCAGGAGAGACAATGAGCAGTTCTTC.

The CDR3 region is CASSPPGGGLGTDTQYF. The CDR3 nucleotides are TGTGCCAGCAGTCCCCCCGGCGGGGGCCTTGGGACAGATACGCAGTATTTT. V and J are TRBV13 and TRBJ2-3; TRBD2 might be the D (7 bases). The CDR3 runs 17 residues. V lost 6 bases and J 3 bases, leaving 22 bases between the germline ends. The germline CDR1 and CDR2 sequences are PRHDT and FYEKMQ (reference sequence). The full variable domain, its missing parts supplied by reference TRBV13 and TRBJ2-3, is AAGVIQSPRHLIKEKRETATLKCYPIPRHDTVYWYQQGPGQDPQFLISFYEKMQSDKGSIPDRFSAQQFSDYHSELNMSSLELGDSALYFCASSPPGGGLGTDTQYFGPGTRLTVL.

The chain carries TRBV7-9 and TRBJ2-5, with 8 bases lining up with TRBD1. Trimming at V came to 4 bases and at J to 2 bases, leaving 9 bases not matched to a gene. This CDR3 spans 16 amino acids. Germline V gene data show CDR1 as SEHNR and CDR2 as FQNEAQ (reference sequence). The CDR3 DNA sequence: TGTGCCAGCAGCTCTTCCAGACAGGGGAGACAAGAGACCCAGTACTTC. Encoded protein: CASSSSRQGRQETQYF. Based on the CDR3 plus reference TRBV7-9 and TRBJ2-5, the full variable domain is DTGVSQNPRHKITKRGQNVTFRCDPISEHNRLYWYRQTLGQGPEFLTYFQNEAQLEKSRLLSDRFSAERPKGSFSTLEIQRTEQGDSAMYLCASSSSRQGRQETQYFGPGTRLLVL.

V is TRBV6-6 and J is TRBJ1-4; unclear D gene. Germline V lookup: CDR1 MNHNY, CDR2 SVGAGI (reference sequence). This CDR3 has 10 amino acids. V lost 8 bases and J 14 bases, leaving 12 bases between the germline ends. CDR3 residues: CASGREELFF. Written as DNA, the CDR3 is TGTGCCAGCGGCCGGGAAGAGCTGTTTTTT.

This clone occurred a few times. J is TRBJ2-1 and V is TRBV7-6; D perhaps matches TRBD1 (6 bases). V was trimmed by 1 base and J by 9 bases, leaving 25 bases between them. Germline V gene sequence: CDR1 SGHVS, CDR2 FNYEAQ. The CDR3 loop spans 18 amino acids. This chain's CDR3 is CASSLVGRTDPYLPEQFF. The CDR3 nucleotides are TGTGCCAGCAGCTTAGTGGGTCGGACAGACCCTTACCTCCCTGAGCAGTTCTTC.

This clone was found a few times. The chain has TRBV7-3 and TRBJ2-3, with a possible D match to TRBD2 (5 bases). V dropped 5 bases and J dropped 2 bases, with 11 bases sitting between them. This CDR3 is 14 amino acids long. Germline CDR1 is SGHTA and CDR2 is FQGTGA. CDR3 loop: CASSPTRNTDTQYF. CDR3 nucleotides: TGTGCCAGCAGCCCCACTAGAAACACAGATACGCAGTATTTT.

This clone was picked up a small number of times. The chain is built from TRBV7-3 and TRBJ2-3, with TRBD2 matching over 8 bases. Germline CDR1 and CDR2: SGHTA and FQGTGA. The CDR3 spans 15 residues. The junction had 11 bases not matched to a gene; V was cut back by 10 bases and J by 2 bases. For the CDR3, the DNA is TGTGCCACCGCTGCGGTAGCGGGGCCCACAGATACGCAGTATTTT. Translating it yields CATAAVAGPTDTQYF.

The genes are TRBV4-3 and TRBJ1-2; 9 nucleotides match TRBD1. J gave up 2 bases and V 4 bases, and 2 bases lay outside the gene matches. CDR1 is LGHNA and CDR2 is YSLEER in the germline V gene. CDR3 size: 14 residues. This CDR3 is CASSRDRGNYGYTF. CDR3 nucleotide sequence: TGCGCCAGCAGCCGCGACAGGGGGAACTATGGCTACACCTTC.

The chain employs TRBV7-2 and TRBJ2-1; D unresolved. The CDR3 is 12 amino acids. The V end was cut by 1 base, the J end by 13 bases, with 11 bases between. Germline values: CDR1 SGHTA, CDR2 FQGNSA. The chain's CDR3 is CASSLVRYLQFF. The CDR3 nucleotides are TGTGCCAGCAGCTTAGTGAGGTACCTACAGTTCTTC.

The table lists this clone with a few counts. The chain links TRBV11-3 to TRBJ2-2; D might be TRBD1 (5 bases). Germline V gene sequence: CDR1 SGHNT, CDR2 YENEEA. The CDR3 is 17 amino acids. With 1 base removed from V and 1 base from J, the gap between germline ends came to 13 bases. The CDR3 sequence: CASSLAFGRVNTGELFF. The DNA for the CDR3 is TGTGCCAGCAGCTTAGCGTTCGGCAGGGTGAACACCGGGGAGCTGTTTTTT.

CDR3 coding DNA: TGTGCCAGCAGCGTAGGCCAGGACGGGTGGGAGACCCAGTACTTC. It codes for CASSVGQDGWETQYF. V gene TRBV9 combines with J gene TRBJ2-5; no clear D. Trimming pared 0 bases from V and 5 bases from J, leaving 14 bases between. CDR1 SGDLS and CDR2 YYNGEE come from the germline V gene. The length of the CDR3 is 15 residues.

The table lists this clone with a count of one. The CDR3 DNA reads TGTGCCAGCAGCTTCCGGGACACTGGGGCCAACGTCCTGACTTTC. This translates into CASSFRDTGANVLTF. The chain has TRBV5-6 and TRBJ2-6, with D perhaps TRBD1 (6 bases). The CDR3 runs 15 residues. Germline assignment: CDR1 SGHDT and CDR2 YYEEEE. V was cut by 2 bases and J by 2 bases, with 8 bases left in between.

This CDR3 reads CASSPELVRDNEQFF. In DNA, the CDR3 is TGTGCCAGCTCACCGGAGTTAGTGAGGGACAATGAGCAGTTCTTC. V gene TRBV18 combines with J gene TRBJ2-1; perhaps TRBD2 as D (5 bases). The CDR3 runs to 15 residues. V lost 3 bases and J 5 bases, leaving 14 bases between the germline ends. CDR1 is KGHSH and CDR2 is LQKENI in the germline V gene.

The DNA for the CDR3 is TGTGCCAGCACCCCGAGGGGATTAGCCTACGAGCAGTACTTC. It codes for CASTPRGLAYEQYF. The chain is built from TRBV7-2 and TRBJ2-7; the D call may be TRBD1 or TRBD2 (5 bases each). Trimming removed 7 bases at V and 2 bases at J, with 15 bases between. The length of the CDR3 is 14 residues. Germline V gene data show CDR1 as SGHTA and CDR2 as FQGNSA.